Listed below are T cell receptor beta chains from one sample, sequenced in a study of T cell responses to AZD1222 COVID-19 vaccine. Profiled with immunoSEQ multiplex PCR; TCRdb holds only in-frame clones, not every one. The sample shows about 110,000 clones, over 80% of them seen only once. Here the sequenced sample was peripheral blood, taken 28 days after the second AZD1222 dose. The receptor source for this set is an adult who received the AZD1222 COVID-19 vaccine. Each CDR3 is given with its conserved first and last residue. Each record gives: J gene, clone size, D gene, V gene, CDR3 protein, CDR3 DNA. A D gene is named only where the DNA matches it firmly. Expanded clones are given a class, and other clones once, few, many or no size at all.

>TRBJ1-3|.|.|TRBV7-6
CASSRSAMELGGNTIYF
TGTGCCAGCAGCCGATCGGCCATGGAGTTGGGAGGAAACACCATATATTTT
>TRBJ1-1|few|.|TRBV11-2
CASRTGVNTEAFF
TGTGCCAGTCGGACCGGGGTGAACACTGAAGCTTTCTTT
>TRBJ1-2|.|TRBD1|TRBV7-8
CASSMQGQADGYTF
TGTGCCAGCAGCATGCAGGGACAGGCGGATGGCTACACCTTC
>TRBJ1-1|.|.|TRBV11-2
CASTQGGPNTEAFF
TGTGCCAGCACACAGGGTGGCCCGAACACTGAAGCTTTCTTT
>TRBJ1-5|.|TRBD1|TRBV7-8
CASSLVSGQLDQPQHF
TGTGCCAGCAGCTTAGTTTCGGGACAGCTCGATCAGCCCCAGCATTTT
>TRBJ1-5|.|.|TRBV4-1
CASSQDGAGKEPQHF
TGCGCCAGCAGCCAAGACGGGGCAGGGAAGGAACCCCAGCATTTT
>TRBJ2-1|.|.|TRBV6-5
CASSYSGGLGNEQFF
TGTGCCAGCAGTTACTCCGGCGGGCTGGGCAATGAGCAGTTCTTC
>TRBJ1-1|.|.|TRBV5-1
CASSKDSPYRDTEAFF
TGCGCCAGCAGCAAGGACAGCCCCTACCGTGACACTGAAGCTTTCTTT
>TRBJ1-1|few|.|TRBV11-2
CASSSSPGYTEAFF
TGTGCCAGCAGCAGTTCTCCAGGGTACACTGAAGCTTTCTTT
>TRBJ1-5|.|.|TRBV28
CASSLYTDNQPQHF
TGTGCCAGCAGTTTATACACAGACAATCAGCCCCAGCATTTT
>TRBJ2-2|.|.|TRBV28
CASSLGPGNTGELFF
TGTGCCAGCAGTTTGGGGCCCGGGAACACCGGGGAGCTGTTTTTT
>TRBJ2-5|.|.|TRBV10-3
CAISESGGGETQYF
TGTGCCATCAGTGAGTCGGGGGGAGGAGAGACCCAGTACTTC
>TRBJ2-7|.|.|TRBV5-4
CASSSKSSYEQYF
TGTGCCAGCAGTTCGAAGAGCTCCTACGAGCAGTACTTC
>TRBJ1-2|once|.|TRBV6-6
CASSHTGTYYGYTF
TGTGCCAGCAGTCACACCGGGACTTACTATGGCTACACCTTC
>TRBJ2-2|.|TRBD1|TRBV5-1
CASSPDRTNTGELFF
TGCGCCAGCAGCCCGGACAGGACGAACACCGGGGAGCTGTTTTTT
>TRBJ1-2|.|.|TRBV5-1
CASSLAVGYNYGYTF
TGCGCCAGCAGCTTGGCCGTGGGGTATAACTATGGCTACACCTTC
>TRBJ1-2|.|.|TRBV5-1
CASSSDPGLVYGYTF
TGCGCCAGCAGCTCCGACCCGGGGCTCGTCTATGGCTACACCTTC
>TRBJ2-2|.|.|TRBV29-1
CSVEGQTRTGELFF
TGCAGCGTTGAAGGACAAACGCGAACCGGGGAGCTGTTTTTT
>TRBJ2-7|.|TRBD1|TRBV18
CASSQGQGVAYEQYF
TGTGCCAGCTCACAGGGACAGGGGGTAGCGTACGAGCAGTACTTC
>TRBJ2-1|few|TRBD1|TRBV11-3
CASSSRDSGSYNEQFF
TGTGCCAGCAGCTCCAGGGACAGCGGCTCCTACAATGAGCAGTTCTTC
>TRBJ1-1|.|.|TRBV6-5
CASSLGPGRMNTEAFF
TGTGCCAGCAGTTTAGGCCCGGGCCGGATGAACACTGAAGCTTTCTTT
>TRBJ2-7|.|.|TRBV5-1
CASSLVVSSYEQYF
TGCGCCAGCAGCTTGGTGGTCTCCTCCTACGAGCAGTACTTC
>TRBJ1-4|.|.|TRBV6-6
CASSYPSGRVNEKLFF
TGTGCCAGCAGTTACCCGTCAGGGAGGGTTAATGAAAAACTGTTTTTT
>TRBJ1-1|.|.|TRBV28
CASSSTVNRRPGDTEAFF
TGTGCCAGCAGTTCGACCGTTAACAGGCGCCCTGGGGACACTGAAGCTTTCTTT
>TRBJ1-3|.|.|TRBV11-2
CASSSDLTSGNTIYF
TGTGCCAGCAGCTCTGACTTAACCTCTGGAAACACCATATATTTT
>TRBJ1-3|.|TRBD1|TRBV10-1
CASSRTGAGNTIYF
TGCGCCAGCAGTCGGACAGGGGCTGGAAACACCATATATTTT
>TRBJ1-2|.|TRBD1|TRBV2
CASRSSGGDNYGYTF
TGTGCCAGCAGATCTTCAGGGGGTGATAACTATGGCTACACCTTC
>TRBJ2-1|.|.|TRBV12-3/TRBV12-4
CASSLAAGNEQFF
TGTGCCAGCAGTTTAGCGGCGGGCAATGAGCAGTTCTTC
>TRBJ1-1|.|.|TRBV6-5
CASRPIGRGNTEAFF
TGTGCCAGCAGACCGATTGGGAGGGGAAACACTGAAGCTTTCTTT
>TRBJ1-4|.|.|TRBV5-6
CASSLDRVSNEKLFF
TGTGCCAGCAGCTTGGACAGGGTGTCTAATGAAAAACTGTTTTTT